The 30 T cell receptor beta chains listed next were all sequenced from one sample in a study of T cells in localized non-small cell lung cancer. Method: immunoSEQ multiplex PCR; TCRdb's copy keeps in-frame clones and lacks some. In the table there are about 77,000 clones, 88% of which are singletons. The sequenced sample was peripheral blood, obtained before any cancer treatment. The origin of the receptors is a woman aged 40-69 years with stage I squamous cell lung carcinoma.

Here the CDR3 DNA reads TGTGCCTGGGATCGGGGGGGGTTGAACACTGAAGCTTTCTTT. Residues: CAWDRGGLNTEAFF. The rearrangement uses TRBV30 and TRBJ1-1; D is perhaps TRBD1 (5 bases). Trimming took 5 bases from V and 0 from J, leaving 13 bases between them. Looked up from germline, CDR1 is GTSNPN and CDR2 is SVGIG (reference sequence). This CDR3 is 14 amino acids long.

The chain couples TRBV5-1 to TRBJ2-3; a weak D match, TRBD1 (6 bases). The CDR3 runs 13 residues. Trimming pared 5 bases from V and 2 bases from J, leaving 9 bases between. In germline, CDR1 is SGHRS, CDR2 YFSETQ. In DNA form, the CDR3 reads TGCGCCAGCAGACAGGGAGACACAGATACGCAGTATTTT. Translated: CASRQGDTDTQYF.

The chain links TRBV5-1 to TRBJ1-1; tentatively, D is TRBD1 (5 bases). Germline assignment: CDR1 SGHRS and CDR2 YFSETQ. CDR3 size: 13 residues. Between the trimmed V and J ends, which lost 4 bases and 7 bases, there was a span of 14 bases. CDR3 amino acids: CASSLGGGGEAFF. CDR3 nucleotides: TGCGCCAGCAGCCTGGGCGGGGGAGGTGAAGCTTTCTTT.

The chain employs TRBV18 and TRBJ2-1, with 8 bases aligning to TRBD1. From germline, CDR1 is KGHSH and CDR2 LQKENI. The CDR3 length is 16 residues. With V trimmed by 3 bases and J by 8 bases, 12 bases remained unmatched. DNA for the CDR3: TGTGCCAGCTCACCTCAAACGGGACAGGCGTTAGATGAGCAGTTCTTC. The encoded protein is CASSPQTGQALDEQFF.

The chain has TRBV29-1 and TRBJ2-7; 12 nucleotides align to TRBD1. The CDR3 sequence is 15 residues long. Unmatched junction bases numbered 10, after V lost 7 bases and J lost 3 bases. Germline loops: CDR1 SQVTM, CDR2 ANQGSEA. Here the CDR3 reads CSGKQGQGANYEQYF. In DNA, the CDR3 is TGCAGCGGAAAACAGGGACAGGGGGCGAACTACGAGCAGTACTTC.

CDR3 protein: CASSALTSGGTQYF. For the CDR3, the DNA is TGTGCCAGCAGCGCACTAACTAGCGGGGGAACGCAGTATTTT. The chain joins TRBV5-4 to TRBJ2-3; TRBD2 matches 11 bases. Germline trimming cut 4 bases from V and 9 bases from J; bases unmatched to any gene: 7. The V gene's germline CDR1 is SGHNT and CDR2 YYREEE (reference sequence). The CDR3 has 14 residues.

The chain carries TRBV29-1 and TRBJ2-7; 7 bases match TRBD1. The CDR3 loop spans 14 amino acids. Germline trimming cut 6 bases from V and 2 bases from J; bases unmatched to any gene: 10. Germline-derived CDR1 and CDR2 are SQVTM and ANQGSEA. CDR3 sequence reads: CSVVTGSRTYEQYF. CDR3 sequence (DNA): TGCAGCGTGGTGACAGGGAGTCGAACCTACGAGCAGTACTTC.

This clone has only one observation. V gene TRBV5-1 combines with J gene TRBJ1-2; the D gene is possibly TRBD1 (5 bases). CDR3 length: 13 amino acids. CDR1 and CDR2 (germline): SGHRS, YFSETQ. V gave up 4 bases and J gave up 8 bases, with 15 bases separating them. The CDR3 DNA sequence: TGCGCCAGCAGCGTGGACGGGGCTATAGGCTACACCTTC. Protein product: CASSVDGAIGYTF.

The chain recombines TRBV27 with TRBJ2-7; 8 nucleotides align to TRBD1. Germline CDR1 is MNHEY and CDR2 is SMNVEV (reference sequence). There are 15 residues in the CDR3. With 6 bases clipped from V and 4 bases from J, the junction kept 11 bases outside the gene matches. The CDR3, as DNA: TGTGCCAGCAGGGACACAGGGGGGCCTGGGTACGAGCAGTACTTC. Translation gives CASRDTGGPGYEQYF.

The genes are TRBV5-5 and TRBJ1-1; 7 nucleotides line up with TRBD1. The CDR3 runs 13 residues. Germline assignment: CDR1 SGHKS and CDR2 YYEKEE (reference sequence). V dropped 0 bases and J dropped 9; count of bases not matched to a gene: 5. The CDR3 is CASSLGEGGKAFF. The CDR3 nucleotides read TGTGCCAGCAGCTTGGGGGAAGGGGGCAAAGCTTTCTTT.

As to this clone: Other nucleotide sequences in the sample specify the same CDR3. This chain links TRBV18 with TRBJ2-5; D is unresolved. Germline V CDR1 and CDR2: KGHSH, LQKENI. V lost 6 bases and J lost 3, with 11 bases in between. There are 13 residues in the CDR3. This CDR3 is CASSQNSEETQYF. The CDR3 DNA sequence: TGTGCCAGCTCCCAAAATTCTGAAGAGACCCAGTACTTC.

The chain is built from TRBV29-1 and TRBJ1-1; D remains ambiguous. Per the germline V gene, CDR1 is SQVTM and CDR2 is ANQGSEA. The CDR3 contains 13 residues. V was trimmed by 1 base and J by 1 base, leaving 7 bases between them. The CDR3 reads CSVEGGGNTEAFF. CDR3 bases: TGCAGCGTTGAAGGCGGAGGGAACACTGAAGCTTTCTTT.

V and J are TRBV5-1 and TRBJ1-4, with D uncertain. Germline V lookup: CDR1 SGHRS, CDR2 YFSETQ. CDR3 length: 16 residues. V was shortened by 2 bases and J by 5 bases, with 16 bases between the two germline ends. CDR3 DNA sequence: TGCGCCAGCAGCTTCGCAGGAATGTCCCAGAATGAAAAACTGTTTTTT. It is translated as CASSFAGMSQNEKLFF.

The chain has TRBV5-1 and TRBJ1-2; no definite D call. Trimming left V 0 bases short and J 7 bases short, with 19 bases between. Germline values: CDR1 SGHRS, CDR2 YFSETQ. The CDR3 length is 16 residues. Here the CDR3 DNA reads TGCGCCAGCAGCTTGGAGGGCTGGGGAGGTTCGGGTGGCTACACCTTC. This sequence encodes CASSLEGWGGSGGYTF.

Details on this clone: The sample carries other DNA sequences with the same CDR3. The chain joins TRBV5-4 to TRBJ2-5, with D possibly matching TRBD2 (6 bases). The CDR3 runs to 14 residues. V lost 0 bases and J lost 5, with 11 bases in between. Germline values: CDR1 SGHNT, CDR2 YYREEE (reference sequence). The CDR3 is CASSLAGGAETQYF. CDR3 nucleotide sequence: TGTGCCAGCAGCTTGGCCGGGGGAGCGGAGACCCAGTACTTC. The full variable domain, with the rest looked up from reference TRBV5-4 and TRBJ2-5, is ETGVTQSPTHLIKTRGQQVTLRCSSQSGHNTVSWYQQALGQGPQFIFQYYREEENGRGNFPPRFSGLQFPNYSSELNVNALELDDSALYLCASSLAGGAETQYFGPGTRLLVL.

This chain joins TRBV5-1 and TRBJ2-7; the match to TRBD1 covers 7 bases. The CDR3 sequence is 15 residues long. V dropped 0 bases and J dropped 5; count of bases not matched to a gene: 8. Germline loops: CDR1 SGHRS, CDR2 YFSETQ. The CDR3 loop is CASSLVQGNGDEQYF. The CDR3 coding sequence is TGCGCCAGCAGCTTGGTACAGGGGAACGGCGACGAGCAGTACTTC.

This chain connects TRBV11-1 to TRBJ1-6, with D hard to call. Germline V lookup: CDR1 SGHAT, CDR2 FQDESV (reference sequence). V dropped 6 bases and J dropped 7 bases, with 10 bases sitting between them. This CDR3 contains 13 residues. CDR3: CASSFQENSPLHF. CDR3 in DNA: TGTGCCAGCAGTTTTCAGGAAAATTCACCCCTCCACTTT.

The V gene is TRBV7-9, the J gene TRBJ1-4, with 7 bases that match TRBD1. The V gene end was trimmed by 2 bases and the J gene end by 8 bases; junction bases not matched to a gene: 8. The CDR3 sequence is 15 residues long. The germline V gene encodes CDR1 SEHNR and CDR2 FQNEAQ (reference sequence). The CDR3 DNA is TGTGCCAGCAGCTTAAACAGGGGAAGTTTAGAAAAACTGTTTTTT. Its translation: CASSLNRGSLEKLFF. The full variable domain, in which reference TRBV7-9 and TRBJ1-4 provide the parts outside the CDR3, is DTGVSQNPRHKITKRGQNVTFRCDPISEHNRLYWYRQTLGQGPEFLTYFQNEAQLEKSRLLSDRFSAERPKGSFSTLEIQRTEQGDSAMYLCASSLNRGSLEKLFFGSGTQLSVL.

The V gene is TRBV4-1, the J gene TRBJ1-4; a possible D gene is TRBD1 (6 bases). CDR1 is MGHRA, CDR2 YSYEKL, per germline. There are 16 residues in the CDR3. The germline V and J ends were trimmed by 0 bases and 8 bases, with 16 bases remaining between them. The CDR3 DNA follows: TGCGCCAGCAGCCAAGATATTTGGGGGCTCCGAGAAAAACTGTTTTTT. Translated, it gives CASSQDIWGLREKLFF.

The chain uses TRBV29-1 and TRBJ2-7; D is ambiguous. The V end lost 1 base, the J end lost 2 bases, and 9 bases lay between the germline ends. The CDR3 extends over 13 amino acids. Germline CDR1 and CDR2: SQVTM and ANQGSEA. The CDR3, as DNA: TGCAGCGTTGAAGGGGCGTCAACCTACGAGCAGTACTTC. It yields the protein CSVEGASTYEQYF.

This chain joins TRBV11-2 and TRBJ2-1; D may be TRBD1 (5 bases). This CDR3 comprises 15 residues. Trimming stripped 2 bases from V and 2 bases from J, with 10 bases between. Per germline, CDR1 SGHAT and CDR2 FQNNGV. CDR3 nucleotide sequence: TGTGCCAGCAGCTTACAGGGTTCTCCCTACAATGAGCAGTTCTTC. It yields the protein CASSLQGSPYNEQFF.

The V call is TRBV2, the J call TRBJ2-5; unclear D gene. Germline V gives CDR1 SNHLY, CDR2 FYNNEI. V lost 7 bases and J 1 base, leaving 7 bases between the germline ends. The CDR3 is 12 amino acids. This CDR3 is CASNRFQETQYF. CDR3 DNA: TGTGCCAGCAACAGATTCCAAGAGACCCAGTACTTC. The variable domain in full, with the rest retrieved from reference TRBV2 and TRBJ2-5, is EPEVTQTPSHQVTQMGQEVILRCVPISNHLYFYWYRQILGQKVEFLVSFYNNEISEKSEIFDDQFSVERPDGSNFTLKIRSTKLEDSAMYFCASNRFQETQYFGPGTRLLVL.

As DNA, the CDR3 is TGTGCCAGCAGTTCCCCCTTGAACGGCACAGATACGCAGTATTTT. Protein sequence: CASSSPLNGTDTQYF. This chain links TRBV27 with TRBJ2-3; D call uncertain. Germline CDR1 reads MNHEY; CDR2 reads SMNVEV (reference sequence). This CDR3 is 15 amino acids long. V gave up 4 bases and J gave up 1 base, with 12 bases separating them.

The chain employs TRBV7-2 and TRBJ2-7, with 9 positions matching TRBD1. Germline CDR1 is SGHTA and CDR2 is FQGNSA. This CDR3 is 15 amino acids long. The V gene end was trimmed by 4 bases and the J gene end by 3 bases; junction bases not matched to a gene: 7. The CDR3 region is CASSSGTGWIYEQYF. In DNA form, the CDR3 reads TGTGCCAGCAGCTCAGGGACAGGGTGGATCTACGAGCAGTACTTC. Combining the CDR3 with reference TRBV7-2 and TRBJ2-7 gives the whole variable domain GAGVSQSPSNKVTEKGKDVELRCDPISGHTALYWYRQSLGQGLEFLIYFQGNSAPDKSGLPSDRFSAERTGGSVSTLTIQRTQQEDSAVYLCASSSGTGWIYEQYFGPGTRLTVT.

The rearrangement links TRBV6-5 to TRBJ1-3; D is uncertain. The germline V gene encodes CDR1 MNHEY and CDR2 SVGAGI. V dropped 6 bases and J dropped 0 bases, with 9 bases sitting between them. The CDR3 is 14 residues long. For the CDR3, the DNA is TGTGCCAGCAGCCCCGGGTTCTCTGGAAACACCATATATTTT. As protein: CASSPGFSGNTIYF.

The rearrangement uses TRBV9 and TRBJ2-4, with a tentative D call TRBD2 (5 bases). V was clipped by 7 bases and J by 6 bases, with 14 bases between them. The CDR3 loop spans 13 amino acids. CDR1 is SGDLS, CDR2 YYNGEE, per germline. The CDR3 coding sequence is TGTGCCAGCGCCCCCGGAGGAGGAAACATTCAGTACTTC. Protein sequence: CASAPGGGNIQYF.

On this clone itself: A read error may produce the germline difference seen at one junction end. The chain recombines TRBV7-7 with TRBJ2-5, with 7 bases that match TRBD1. CDR3 length equals 14 residues. The V gene's germline CDR1 is SSHAT and CDR2 FNYEAQ (reference sequence). CDR3 in DNA: TGTGCTAGCAGCTTAGGGACAGCCCAAGAGACCCAGTACTTC. Its translation: CASSLGTAQETQYF.

This sequence joins TRBV10-3 and TRBJ1-4; D ambiguous. The length of the CDR3 is 14 residues. Trimming took 2 bases from V and 4 from J, leaving 8 bases between them. Germline V gene sequence: CDR1 ENHRY, CDR2 SYGVKD. CDR3 residues: CAISEESFNEKLFF. The CDR3 DNA reads TGTGCCATCAGTGAGGAGAGTTTTAATGAAAAACTGTTTTTT.

The V call is TRBV15, the J call TRBJ1-2; the D gene is possibly TRBD1 (5 bases). In germline, CDR1 is LNHNV, CDR2 YYDKDF (reference sequence). The germline V and J ends were trimmed by 2 bases and 3 bases, with 13 bases remaining between them. The CDR3 runs 15 residues. The CDR3 DNA reads TGTGCCACCAGCAGATATCGAGGGGACTACTATGGCTACACCTTC. Translating it yields CATSRYRGDYYGYTF. The full variable domain, rest sourced from reference TRBV15 and TRBJ1-2, is DAMVIQNPRYQVTQFGKPVTLSCSQTLNHNVMYWYQQKSSQAPKLLFHYYDKDFNNEADTPDNFQSRRPNTSFCFLDIRSPGLGDTAMYLCATSRYRGDYYGYTFGSGTRLTVV.

This chain joins TRBV6-5 and TRBJ1-1; D gene uncertain. CDR1 and CDR2 from the germline V gene are MNHEY and SVGAGI. Trimming pared 0 bases from V and 5 bases from J, leaving 10 bases between. The CDR3 contains 14 residues. CDR3 in DNA: TGTGCCAGCAGTTACTCGAGGGCAGTGACTGAAGCTTTCTTT. Protein: CASSYSRAVTEAFF.